One and the same sample provided the 9 T cell receptor beta chains below, sequenced in a study of post-analysis software for immune sequencing data. Built from TCR beta cDNA, the libraries had unique molecular identifiers in them. TCRdb used MiXCR to reprocess the PCR reads, holding one entry per CDR3 protein. The sample includes 750,000 to 900,000 distinct CDR3 sequences, 40% to 55% seen only once; the top ten take roughly 4.4%. The antigens of these receptors remain unknown. Regarding the study as a whole: Comparison of patients with controls showed roughly five TRBV segments more frequent in patients, TRBV5-6, TRBV5-1 and TRBV20-1 among them.

Input material: blood. The receptors derive from a girl aged 10 to 17 with multiple sclerosis.

V and J are TRBV11-2 and TRBJ2-3, with 7 bases aligning to TRBD2. Germline assignment: CDR1 SGHAT and CDR2 FQNNGV. Losses at the gene ends were 3 bases for V and 4 bases for J; bases not matched to a gene: 13. This CDR3 region has 17 residues. CDR3 in amino acids: CASSLGHGREYPDTQYF. For the CDR3, the DNA is TGTGCCAGCAGCTTGGGCCACGGGCGGGAGTACCCAGATACGCAGTATTTT.

V gene TRBV19 combines with J gene TRBJ1-1, with TRBD1 matching 9 bases. The CDR3 is 15 residues long. Germline CDR1 reads LNHDA; CDR2 reads SQIVND (reference sequence). V shed 5 bases and J 4 bases; nucleotides not matched to a gene: 8. The CDR3 DNA follows: TGTGCCAGTAGTCCGAGGACAGGGGAAGGCACTGAAGCTTTCTTT. It yields the protein CASSPRTGEGTEAFF. The variable domain in full, with the rest retrieved from reference TRBV19 and TRBJ1-1, is DGGITQSPKYLFRKEGQNVTLSCEQNLNHDAMYWYRQDPGQGLRLIYYSQIVNDFQKGDIAEGYSVSREKKESFPLTVTSAQKNPTAFYLCASSPRTGEGTEAFFGQGTRLTVV.

This chain uses TRBV6-2 or TRBV6-3 with TRBJ2-7; D gene ambiguous. Germline CDR1 MNHEY, CDR2 SVGEGT. The CDR3 is 14 residues long. V was cut by 0 bases and J by 0 bases, with 6 bases left in between. The CDR3 DNA reads as TGTGCCAGCAGTTACTCCCCGACCTCCTACGAGCAGTACTTC. Its protein is CASSYSPTSYEQYF.

This sequence joins TRBV30 and TRBJ2-7; 7 nucleotides match TRBD1. Per germline, CDR1 GTSNPN and CDR2 SVGIG (reference sequence). CDR3 length equals 12 residues. V trimming: 3 bases; J trimming: 7 bases; junction bases outside the gene matches: 6. The DNA of the CDR3 is TGTGCCTGGAGCGATACAGGGGCTGAGCAGTACTTC. Its protein is CAWSDTGAEQYF.

This clonotype came up a few times. The rearrangement joins TRBV6-5 to TRBJ2-3; D is unclear. CDR3 length: 14 amino acids. V lost 2 bases and J lost 3, with 9 bases in between. The V gene's germline CDR1 is MNHEY and CDR2 SVGAGI. DNA for the CDR3: TGTGCCAGCAGTTACGAAGGGCCGACAGATACGCAGTATTTT. This encodes CASSYEGPTDTQYF.

This chain uses TRBV7-2 with TRBJ2-5, with D possibly being TRBD1 or TRBD2 (7 bases each). V was cut by 2 bases and J by 2 bases, with 12 bases left in between. Germline values: CDR1 SGHTA, CDR2 FQGNSA. The CDR3 has 15 amino acids. Here the CDR3 DNA reads TGTGCCAGCAGCTTAAACAGGGGAGGGCAAGAGACCCAGTACTTC. It is translated as CASSLNRGGQETQYF. Full variable domain (outside the CDR3, taken from reference TRBV7-2 and TRBJ2-5): GAGVSQSPSNKVTEKGKDVELRCDPISGHTALYWYRQSLGQGLEFLIYFQGNSAPDKSGLPSDRFSAERTGGSVSTLTIQRTQQEDSAVYLCASSLNRGGQETQYFGPGTRLLVL.

The chain couples TRBV28 to TRBJ2-1; 10 bases map to TRBD2. CDR1 and CDR2 (germline): MDHEN, SYDVKM. CDR3 length: 17 amino acids. The junction had 10 bases not matched to a gene; V was cut back by 7 bases and J by 1 base. CDR3 bases: TGTGCCAGCACCCTTAGCCTAGCGGGAGTGTCCTACAATGAGCAGTTCTTC. Protein: CASTLSLAGVSYNEQFF. Together with reference TRBV28 and TRBJ2-1, the CDR3 gives the full variable domain: DVKVTQSSRYLVKRTGEKVFLECVQDMDHENMFWYRQDPGLGLRLIYFSYDVKMKEKGDIPEGYSVSREKKERFSLILESASTNQTSMYLCASTLSLAGVSYNEQFFGPGTRLTVL.

The chain joins TRBV9 to TRBJ1-2; D is uncertain. From germline, CDR1 is SGDLS and CDR2 YYNGEE. This CDR3 contains 13 residues. V lost 0 bases and J 4 bases, leaving 7 bases between the germline ends. The CDR3 loop is CASSVGESYGYTF. The CDR3 nucleotides read TGTGCCAGCAGCGTAGGGGAGAGCTATGGCTACACCTTC.

As for this clonotype: Germline and junction disagree at one end, which may indicate a read error. The rearrangement uses TRBV7-7 and TRBJ2-7; D possibly uses TRBD1 or TRBD2 (5 bases each). The J call is uncertain, as TRBJ2-5 better fits the DNA end. This CDR3 is 15 amino acids long. Germline V gives CDR1 SSHAT, CDR2 FNYEAQ (reference sequence). CDR3 sequence: CASSSNRDPAQTQYF. The CDR3 DNA sequence: TGTGCTAGCAGCTCCAACCGGGACCCCGCTCAGACCCAGTACTTC.